A selection of T cell receptor beta chains follows, all from one sample in a study of technical replicates of blood from a handful of donors. Only in-frame clones appear in the TCRdb table, and some are missing; sequencing was by immunoSEQ multiplex PCR. The sample records around 100,000 clones, around 96% being singletons. The source material was T cells isolated from PBMCs. The origin of the receptors is a human donor in good health. CDR3s include the opening cysteine and the closing phenylalanine or tryptophan. The order of the fields is V gene, clone size, D gene, J gene, CDR3 DNA, CDR3 protein. A D gene is named only where the DNA matches it firmly. A clone size is listed for some rows: how often the clone was seen (once, few, many), or a class if it is expanded.

v_call: TRBV2; clone_size: few; d_call: NA; j_call: TRBJ1-2; cdr3_nt: TGTGCCAGCAGGGAAGGACAAATCTACACCTTC; cdr3_aa: CASREGQIYTF
v_call: TRBV30; clone_size: NA; d_call: NA; j_call: TRBJ2-1; cdr3_nt: TGTGCCTGGAGTGTACAGGCCCATGAGCAGTTCTTC; cdr3_aa: CAWSVQAHEQFF
v_call: TRBV6-1; clone_size: NA; d_call: TRBD1; j_call: TRBJ1-1; cdr3_nt: TGTGCCAGCAGTGAGTACAGGGGCATCACTGAAGCTTTCTTT; cdr3_aa: CASSEYRGITEAFF
v_call: TRBV5-1; clone_size: NA; d_call: TRBD1; j_call: TRBJ1-1; cdr3_nt: TGCGCCAGCAGCTTGTTCCAGGGGGCGCACACTGAAGCTTTCTTT; cdr3_aa: CASSLFQGAHTEAFF
v_call: TRBV7-9; clone_size: once; d_call: TRBD2; j_call: TRBJ2-3; cdr3_nt: TGTGCCAGCAGCTCATATTCCGCCGGGACTAGCGGGAGCACAGATACGCAGTATTTT; cdr3_aa: CASSSYSAGTSGSTDTQYF
v_call: TRBV4-1; clone_size: NA; d_call: NA; j_call: TRBJ2-6; cdr3_nt: TGCGCCAGCGGTCTAAGGGGAACCTCTGGGGCCAACGTCCTGACTTTC; cdr3_aa: CASGLRGTSGANVLTF
v_call: TRBV18; clone_size: NA; d_call: TRBD1; j_call: TRBJ1-6; cdr3_nt: TGTGCCAGCTCACAGGGACAGGGGAAATCACCCCTCCACTTT; cdr3_aa: CASSQGQGKSPLHF
v_call: TRBV7-3; clone_size: NA; d_call: NA; j_call: TRBJ2-1; cdr3_nt: TGTGCCAGCAGCTTCAGCGGGCCCAATGAGCAGTTCTTC; cdr3_aa: CASSFSGPNEQFF
v_call: TRBV4-1; clone_size: NA; d_call: TRBD1; j_call: TRBJ1-1; cdr3_nt: TGCGCCAGCAGCCAAGGCTACAGGGGAATGAACACTGAAGCTTTCTTT; cdr3_aa: CASSQGYRGMNTEAFF
v_call: TRBV9; clone_size: NA; d_call: TRBD2; j_call: TRBJ2-1; cdr3_nt: TGTGCCAGCAGCGTAGGAGCGGGGGGGAGGAATGAGCAGTTCTTC; cdr3_aa: CASSVGAGGRNEQFF
v_call: TRBV7-9; clone_size: NA; d_call: NA; j_call: TRBJ1-2; cdr3_nt: TGTGCCAGCAGCTTAGAGCGGGGGAACTATGGCTACACCTTC; cdr3_aa: CASSLERGNYGYTF
v_call: TRBV11-2; clone_size: NA; d_call: TRBD2; j_call: TRBJ2-5; cdr3_nt: TGTGCCAGCAGCTTATTAAGAGGGGGACTAGCGGGGGGTCAGACCCAGTACTTC; cdr3_aa: CASSLLRGGLAGGQTQYF
v_call: TRBV11-2; clone_size: NA; d_call: TRBD1; j_call: TRBJ1-2; cdr3_nt: TGTGCCAGCAGCCCCGGACAGGGATATGGCTACACCTTC; cdr3_aa: CASSPGQGYGYTF
v_call: TRBV27; clone_size: NA; d_call: TRBD2; j_call: TRBJ2-5; cdr3_nt: TGTGCCAGCAGCCTTTCTAGCGGGGGGGCGCAAGAGACCCAGTACTTC; cdr3_aa: CASSLSSGGAQETQYF
v_call: TRBV19; clone_size: NA; d_call: NA; j_call: TRBJ2-6; cdr3_nt: TGTGCCAGTAGTGGCAGGCCGTTAAATAATCCCTCTGGGGCCAACGTCCTGACTTTC; cdr3_aa: CASSGRPLNNPSGANVLTF
v_call: TRBV19; clone_size: NA; d_call: TRBD1; j_call: TRBJ2-7; cdr3_nt: TGTGCCAGTAGTATCACAAGACAGGGGTGGAGCGAGCAGTACTTC; cdr3_aa: CASSITRQGWSEQYF
v_call: TRBV23-1; clone_size: NA; d_call: NA; j_call: TRBJ1-3; cdr3_nt: TGCGCCAGCAACCCAACTTATACAGGACGGATCGGAAACACCATATATTTT; cdr3_aa: CASNPTYTGRIGNTIYF
v_call: TRBV2; clone_size: NA; d_call: NA; j_call: TRBJ2-1; cdr3_nt: TGTGCCAGCAGCAGGGGCCTAAGTCATGAGCAGTTCTTC; cdr3_aa: CASSRGLSHEQFF
v_call: TRBV19; clone_size: NA; d_call: TRBD1; j_call: TRBJ2-5; cdr3_nt: TGTGCCAGTAGTATTGGGTGGACAGGGGGAGAGACCCAGTACTTC; cdr3_aa: CASSIGWTGGETQYF
v_call: TRBV4-1; clone_size: NA; d_call: NA; j_call: TRBJ1-3; cdr3_nt: TGCGCCAGCAGCCACACACTCAGGGTTAGGGGCTCTGGAAACACCATATATTTT; cdr3_aa: CASSHTLRVRGSGNTIYF
v_call: TRBV6-6; clone_size: NA; d_call: TRBD2; j_call: TRBJ2-3; cdr3_nt: TGTGCCAGCAGTGGTAGCGGGAGCGACACAGATACGCAGTATTTT; cdr3_aa: CASSGSGSDTDTQYF
v_call: TRBV5-6; clone_size: NA; d_call: NA; j_call: TRBJ1-1; cdr3_nt: TGTGCCAGCAGCTCTCCCGTACAGGCGAAAACTGAAGCTTTCTTT; cdr3_aa: CASSSPVQAKTEAFF
v_call: TRBV28; clone_size: NA; d_call: TRBD1; j_call: TRBJ1-2; cdr3_nt: TGTGCCAGCAGTTGGGACAGGGACAGCTATGGCTACACCTTC; cdr3_aa: CASSWDRDSYGYTF
v_call: TRBV4-1; clone_size: NA; d_call: TRBD1; j_call: TRBJ2-4; cdr3_nt: TGCGCCAGCAGCCATAGGACAGGCCTAGCCAAAAACATTCAGTACTTC; cdr3_aa: CASSHRTGLAKNIQYF
v_call: TRBV10-3; clone_size: NA; d_call: TRBD1; j_call: TRBJ2-3; cdr3_nt: TGTGCCATCAGTAAGGGACAGGGGGAAGATACGCAGTATTTT; cdr3_aa: CAISKGQGEDTQYF
v_call: TRBV29-1; clone_size: NA; d_call: TRBD1; j_call: TRBJ2-2; cdr3_nt: TGCAGCGCCGGGACAGGGGTCGGTTGGAGCACCGGGGAGCTGTTTTTT; cdr3_aa: CSAGTGVGWSTGELFF
v_call: TRBV12-5; clone_size: NA; d_call: NA; j_call: TRBJ2-1; cdr3_nt: TGTGCTAGTGGTTTGGTAACGGCAGGGCGAAGGAATGAGCAGTTCTTC; cdr3_aa: CASGLVTAGRRNEQFF
v_call: TRBV7-6; clone_size: NA; d_call: NA; j_call: TRBJ2-3; cdr3_nt: TGTGCCAGCAGCCCCCGTACCAATGCGGCAGATACGCAGTATTTT; cdr3_aa: CASSPRTNAADTQYF
v_call: TRBV29-1; clone_size: NA; d_call: NA; j_call: TRBJ1-2; cdr3_nt: TGCAGCGTTGATTCTCCCGGGTGGGATGGCTACACCTTC; cdr3_aa: CSVDSPGWDGYTF
v_call: TRBV7-9; clone_size: NA; d_call: TRBD1; j_call: TRBJ2-4; cdr3_nt: TGTGCCAGCAGCTTATCAGGGGGCGCCGGGACGGCCAAAAACATTCAGTACTTC; cdr3_aa: CASSLSGGAGTAKNIQYF
v_call: TRBV10-1; clone_size: NA; d_call: NA; j_call: TRBJ2-7; cdr3_nt: TGCGCCAGCTCTCTGGACGGAGCGGCCTACGAGCAGTACTTC; cdr3_aa: CASSLDGAAYEQYF
v_call: TRBV28; clone_size: NA; d_call: NA; j_call: TRBJ1-1; cdr3_nt: TGTGCCAGCAGTCAGGGTTGGGGCACTGAAGCTTTCTTT; cdr3_aa: CASSQGWGTEAFF
v_call: TRBV7-3; clone_size: NA; d_call: TRBD1; j_call: TRBJ2-6; cdr3_nt: TGTGCCAGCAGCCCGGGGACAGGGTACAGGTCTGGGGCCAACGTCCTGACTTTC; cdr3_aa: CASSPGTGYRSGANVLTF